A selection of T cell receptor beta chains follows, all from one sample in a study of cytomegalovirus exposure and HLA in healthy donors. Only in-frame clones appear in the TCRdb table, and some are missing; sequencing was by immunoSEQ multiplex PCR. The sample holds 150,000 to 200,000 clones; roughly 85% are singletons and the top ten take approximately 15%. Sample: PBMCs. These receptors were taken from a man younger than 35 in good health and CMV-seropositive. Each CDR3 is given with its conserved first and last residue. A D gene is named only where the DNA matches it firmly. Clone sizes are given selectively: once, few, many, or a class where the clone is expanded.

TGTGCCAGCAGAGGACAATCCTACGAGCAGTACTTC,CASRGQSYEQYF,-,TRBV2,TRBJ2-7,-
TGTGCCTCTGCGTCGAGCTCCTATAATTCACCCCTCCACTTT,CASASSSYNSPLHF,-,TRBV30,TRBJ1-6,-
TGTGCCATCAGCGACTACCAAGAGACCCAGTACTTC,CAISDYQETQYF,-,TRBV10-3,TRBJ2-5,-
TGCGCCAGCAGCTGGGGACTCGCGAACACCGGGGAGCTGTTTTTT,CASSWGLANTGELFF,-,TRBV5-1,TRBJ2-2,-
TGTGCCAGCAGTGCCCGGGGACAGAACACTGAAGCTTTCTTT,CASSARGQNTEAFF,-,TRBV6-1,TRBJ1-1,-
TGTGCCAGCAGCGCCGGGACTAGCGCCGTGGATGAGCAGTTCTTC,CASSAGTSAVDEQFF,-,TRBV9,TRBJ2-1,TRBD2
TGTGCCAGCAGCTTAGGACTCGCTAACAATGAGCAGTTCTTC,CASSLGLANNEQFF,-,TRBV11-2,TRBJ2-1,-
TGTGCCATCCGGGAGGACAGGGGGCTTACCTACGAGCAGTACTTC,CAIREDRGLTYEQYF,-,TRBV10-3,TRBJ2-7,TRBD1
TGTGCCTGGAGTGTAGGGGGGGCCTTAGCCTACGAGCAGTACTTC,CAWSVGGALAYEQYF,-,TRBV30,TRBJ2-7,-
TGTGCCAGCAGTTTAGCCGACTACTCCTACGAGCAGTACTTC,CASSLADYSYEQYF,-,TRBV28,TRBJ2-7,-
TGTGCCAGCTCACCCGGACTAGCGGGGGGGAGGGAGACCCAGTACTTC,CASSPGLAGGRETQYF,-,TRBV18,TRBJ2-5,TRBD2
TGCGCCAGCAGCAGGGGACTTGCATCGAACCATGAGCAGTTCTTC,CASSRGLASNHEQFF,-,TRBV5-1,TRBJ2-1,-
TGCGCCAGCAGCTTGGGGACTAGCGGCTACGAGCAGTACTTC,CASSLGTSGYEQYF,-,TRBV5-1,TRBJ2-7,TRBD2
TGCGCCAGCAGCCCCGGTCCCAGGGCGGATGAGCAGTTCTTC,CASSPGPRADEQFF,-,TRBV4-1,TRBJ2-1,-
TGTGCCAGCAGCTTGGCGTCGGGGAACACTGAAGCTTTCTTT,CASSLASGNTEAFF,-,TRBV5-6,TRBJ1-1,-
TGTGCCAGCAGCTTAGTCGAGAGCTCCTACGAGCAGTACTTC,CASSLVESSYEQYF,-,TRBV7-9,TRBJ2-7,-
TGTGCCAGCAGCTTACAGGGCTACGAGCAGTACTTC,CASSLQGYEQYF,-,TRBV7-9,TRBJ2-7,-
TGTGCCACAGGGTTGGGGACAGGGGAGGCCTACTATGGCTACACCTTC,CATGLGTGEAYYGYTF,-,TRBV19,TRBJ1-2,TRBD1
TGTGCCAGCAGTGAAGAACGGGGGACCTACAATGAGCAGTTCTTC,CASSEERGTYNEQFF,-,TRBV6-1,TRBJ2-1,-
TGCGCCAGCAGCTTGGAGAGCTTCGGGGGCTACACCTTC,CASSLESFGGYTF,-,TRBV5-1,TRBJ1-2,-
TGTGCCAGCAGTCCCACAGGGATCGGTACAGATACGCAGTATTTT,CASSPTGIGTDTQYF,-,TRBV27,TRBJ2-3,-
TGTGCCTGGACCCCGGGACAGGGAAGTCAGCCCCAGCATTTT,CAWTPGQGSQPQHF,-,TRBV30,TRBJ1-5,TRBD1
TGTGCCAGCAGCCAGGGACAGGGGGACTATGGCTACACCTTC,CASSQGQGDYGYTF,-,TRBV14,TRBJ1-2,TRBD1
TGTGCCAGCAGCTTAGAAGGGGAGGCTGGAAACACCATATATTTT,CASSLEGEAGNTIYF,-,TRBV7-9,TRBJ1-3,-
TGTGCCAGCAGCCAACCGGAGGCGTTGAACACCGGGGAGCTGTTTTTT,CASSQPEALNTGELFF,-,TRBV6-6,TRBJ2-2,-
TGTGCCAGCAGTTTAGGGACAGGGATCGGGGAGCTGTTTTTT,CASSLGTGIGELFF,-,TRBV27,TRBJ2-2,TRBD1
TGTGCCAGCAGCTTGGCCTCGGGTAGCGTCTCGAAAAGGGATGAGCAGTTCTTC,CASSLASGSVSKRDEQFF,once,TRBV5-4,TRBJ2-1,-
TGTGCCAGTGGTATGCCGCGGGGGAGCTACAATGAGCAGTTCTTC,CASGMPRGSYNEQFF,-,TRBV19,TRBJ2-1,TRBD2
TGTGCCAGCAGTCCGTGGACAGGGGGCCTACGAGAGACCCAGTACTTC,CASSPWTGGLRETQYF,once,TRBV27,TRBJ2-5,TRBD1
TGTGCCAGCAGATTCGACACTGGAGGATACGAGCAGTACTTC,CASRFDTGGYEQYF,-,TRBV6-5,TRBJ2-7,-
TGTGCCAGCAGCGGGCGGGGGACCCATAGCAATCAGCCCCAGCATTTT,CASSGRGTHSNQPQHF,few,TRBV7-8,TRBJ1-5,-
TGTGCCAGCTCAAGCACCGGGACAGGGTTCTCTGGAAACACCATATATTTT,CASSSTGTGFSGNTIYF,-,TRBV18,TRBJ1-3,TRBD1
TGTGCCAGCAGGGTACGGAGCACTGAAGCTTTCTTT,CASRVRSTEAFF,-,TRBV28,TRBJ1-1,-
TGTGCCAGCAGTGCCGTGAACACTGAAGCTTTCTTT,CASSAVNTEAFF,-,TRBV2,TRBJ1-1,-
TGTGCCAGCAGGAGGGACAGAGAAGCTTTCTTT,CASRRDREAFF,-,TRBV6-5,TRBJ1-1,TRBD1
TGCGCCAGCAGCGGAATGGGGGCCGGTGAAGCTTTCTTT,CASSGMGAGEAFF,-,TRBV10-2,TRBJ1-1,-
TGTGCCACTGGGCCCTTCTCTGGAAACACCATATATTTT,CATGPFSGNTIYF,-,TRBV6-5,TRBJ1-3,-
TGTGCCAGCAGTTCCCTCTCCGGGGTGGCCTACAATGAGCAGTTCTTC,CASSSLSGVAYNEQFF,-,TRBV27,TRBJ2-1,-
TGTGCCAGCAGCTCCGGGTTGGGGGCGCAGGGCTACACCTTC,CASSSGLGAQGYTF,-,TRBV9,TRBJ1-2,-
TGTGCCTGGAGTGTAGGTGGTGGAGATCCTTTCTTT,CAWSVGGGDPFF,-,TRBV30,TRBJ1-1,-
TGTGCCAGCAGCCTGAACTATGGCTACACCTTC,CASSLNYGYTF,-,TRBV5-6,TRBJ1-2,-
TGTGCCAGCAGGGACCAGGGGGCTGGCAATCAGCCCCAGCATTTT,CASRDQGAGNQPQHF,-,TRBV27,TRBJ1-5,TRBD1
TGTGCCAGCAGCTTGGGGGGCGTCCCCTACGAGCAGTACTTC,CASSLGGVPYEQYF,once,TRBV5-5,TRBJ2-7,-
TGTGCCAGCAGCTTGGGACAGGGAGAAAACATTCAGTACTTC,CASSLGQGENIQYF,-,TRBV5-4,TRBJ2-4,TRBD1
TGTGCCAGCAGCCCCACTAGCGGCCCCCAAGAGACCCAGTACTTC,CASSPTSGPQETQYF,-,TRBV5-6,TRBJ2-5,TRBD2
TGTGCCAGCAGTCCTACGACAGGGGCATACTATGGCTACACCTTC,CASSPTTGAYYGYTF,-,TRBV27,TRBJ1-2,TRBD1